What follows are 16 T cell receptor beta chains derived from one specimen sequenced in a study of cytomegalovirus exposure and HLA in healthy donors. PCR employed 60 Vbeta and 13 Jbeta primers. Generated by immunoSEQ multiplex PCR, the TCRdb table keeps only in-frame clones and is missing some. The repertoire has roughly 200,000 clones, roughly 85% of them found once; the top ten carry around 0.74%. The sample taken for sequencing was PBMCs. These receptors came from a woman aged 40 to 50 in good health and CMV-seronegative.

This clone has only a few counts. This chain uses TRBV5-1 with TRBJ2-7; D might be TRBD1 (8 bases). This CDR3 is 13 amino acids long. Germline CDR1 is SGHRS and CDR2 is YFSETQ. Between the trimmed V and J ends, which lost 2 bases and 7 bases, there was a span of 13 bases. CDR3 coding DNA: TGCGCCAGCAGCTTTACAGGGGGAGGGGAGCAGTACTTC. Its translation: CASSFTGGGEQYF.

The chain recombines TRBV4-1 with TRBJ2-1; 7 bases map to TRBD2. V shed 3 bases, J shed 5 bases, and the junction held 7 bases outside the gene matches. CDR1 and CDR2 (germline): MGHRA, YSYEKL. The CDR3 is made up of 15 amino acids. CDR3 DNA sequence: TGCGCCAGCAGCCAGGGAGCGGGACTAAACAATGAGCAGTTCTTC. It translates to CASSQGAGLNNEQFF.

This chain uses TRBV4-1 with TRBJ1-2, with TRBD1 matching 10 bases. Trimming at V came to 4 bases and at J to 5 bases, leaving 10 bases not matched to a gene. The CDR3 loop spans 16 amino acids. Germline loops: CDR1 MGHRA, CDR2 YSYEKL. The CDR3: CASSPIDRGLRYGYTF. The CDR3, as DNA: TGCGCCAGCAGCCCCATTGACAGGGGGCTGAGGTATGGCTACACCTTC.

This rearrangement joins TRBV6-5 to TRBJ1-4; D is perhaps TRBD1 (5 bases). In germline, CDR1 is MNHEY, CDR2 SVGAGI. Trimming stripped 2 bases from V and 4 bases from J, with 14 bases between. This CDR3 has 16 amino acids. The CDR3 spells CASSYGRIQGNEKLFF. The CDR3 DNA sequence: TGTGCCAGCAGTTACGGGCGGATCCAGGGTAATGAAAAACTGTTTTTT.

The chain employs TRBV7-9 and TRBJ1-2, with 11 bases that match TRBD1. Germline CDR1 SEHNR, CDR2 FQNEAQ (reference sequence). The junction had 1 base not matched to a gene; V was cut back by 1 base and J by 0 bases. The CDR3 extends over 16 amino acids. The CDR3 region is CASSLGTGGANYGYTF. The CDR3 DNA sequence: TGTGCCAGCAGCTTAGGGACAGGGGGCGCTAACTATGGCTACACCTTC.

The chain uses TRBV30 and TRBJ1-3; TRBD1 might be the D (6 bases). Trimming cost V 1 base and J 11 bases, with 18 bases left between them. Looked up from germline, CDR1 is GTSNPN and CDR2 is SVGIG (reference sequence). This CDR3 region has 14 residues. CDR3: CAWSGGSQGSSIYF. CDR3 bases: TGTGCCTGGAGTGGAGGTAGCCAGGGGAGTTCCATATATTTT.

The V call is TRBV7-8, the J call TRBJ1-5, with 9 bases aligning to TRBD1. Germline V gives CDR1 SGHVS, CDR2 FQNEAQ. J gave up 0 bases and V 4 bases, and 4 bases lay outside the gene matches. The length of the CDR3 is 16 residues. CDR3 DNA sequence: TGTGCCAGCAGCTCATGGACAGGGGTTAGCAATCAGCCCCAGCATTTT. It specifies CASSSWTGVSNQPQHF.

The chain joins TRBV2 to TRBJ2-5, with TRBD1 matching over 7 bases. The CDR3 has 15 residues. Per the germline V gene, CDR1 is SNHLY and CDR2 is FYNNEI. The J segment lost 5 bases and the V segment lost 6 bases, leaving 12 bases of the junction unmatched. CDR3 bases: TGTGCCAGCAGCTCCGGACAGGTCGTTCTGGAGACCCAGTACTTC. Protein: CASSSGQVVLETQYF.

The genes are TRBV10-3 and TRBJ2-7; unclear D gene. The V end was cut by 2 bases, the J end by 3 bases, with 8 bases between. Per germline, CDR1 ENHRY and CDR2 SYGVKD. The CDR3 consists of 13 residues. The chain's CDR3 is CAISEPLNYEQYF. The CDR3, as DNA: TGTGCCATCAGTGAGCCGCTAAACTACGAGCAGTACTTC.

The V and J genes are TRBV7-9 and TRBJ2-5; 8 bases align to TRBD1. CDR3 size: 14 residues. The V and J ends lost 4 bases and 5 bases, in that order; junction bases with no gene match: 6. The V gene's germline CDR1 is SEHNR and CDR2 FQNEAQ (reference sequence). DNA of the CDR3: TGTGCCAGCAGCTCCTCAGGGGGCCCGGAGACCCAGTACTTC. Translation: CASSSSGGPETQYF.

The chain couples TRBV6-5 to TRBJ2-1; D is unclear. The CDR3 consists of 14 residues. The germline CDR1 and CDR2 sequences are MNHEY and SVGAGI. Trimming left V 2 bases short and J 5 bases short, with 10 bases between. In nucleotides, the CDR3 is TGTGCCAGCAGTTACACCTCCGAGGACAATGAGCAGTTCTTC. Its translation is CASSYTSEDNEQFF.

The chain couples TRBV18 to TRBJ2-7, with D possibly TRBD1 on 6 matching bases. Per the germline V gene, CDR1 is KGHSH and CDR2 is LQKENI. V gave up 2 bases and J gave up 1 base, with 18 bases separating them. CDR3 size: 17 residues. CDR3 sequence reads: CASSPVPGRGKSYEQYF. CDR3 DNA sequence: TGTGCCAGCTCACCAGTCCCCGGCAGGGGAAAATCCTACGAGCAGTACTTC.

The chain uses TRBV5-4 and TRBJ2-2, with TRBD2 matching 7 bases. The trim removed 3 bases at V and 6 bases at J, leaving 8 bases unmatched. Germline values: CDR1 SGHNT, CDR2 YYREEE (reference sequence). This CDR3 has 15 amino acids. In DNA form, the CDR3 reads TGTGCCAGCAGCTGGGGGAGACTAGCACCCGGGGAGCTGTTTTTT. Protein product: CASSWGRLAPGELFF.

This chain links TRBV5-8 with TRBJ2-7, with TRBD2 matching over 7 bases. Losses at the gene ends were 5 bases for V and 3 bases for J; bases not matched to a gene: 14. The CDR3 runs 16 residues. CDR1 and CDR2 (germline): SGHTS, YDEGEE. In DNA form, the CDR3 reads TGTGCCAGCAGTTCACTAACCCCGGGACTATACTACGAGCAGTACTTC. This translates into CASSSLTPGLYYEQYF.

This clone has more than one count but fewer than ten. The V and J genes are TRBV7-2 and TRBJ2-7; D unresolved. This CDR3 region has 12 residues. Germline V lookup: CDR1 SGHTA, CDR2 FQGNSA. V shed 6 bases and J shed 3 bases, with 9 bases lying between them. The CDR3: CASSPSVYEQYF. The CDR3 DNA is TGTGCCAGCAGTCCCTCGGTCTACGAGCAGTACTTC. Filled out from reference TRBV7-2 and TRBJ2-7, the complete variable domain reads GAGVSQSPSNKVTEKGKDVELRCDPISGHTALYWYRQSLGQGLEFLIYFQGNSAPDKSGLPSDRFSAERTGGSVSTLTIQRTQQEDSAVYLCASSPSVYEQYFGPGTRLTVT.

The chain links TRBV28 to TRBJ1-5; tentatively, D is TRBD1 (5 bases). Germline V gene lookup returns CDR1 MDHEN and CDR2 SYDVKM. This CDR3 is built from 12 residues. V lost 6 bases to trimming and J lost 8 bases, with 11 bases between them. In nucleotides, the CDR3 is TGTGCCAGCAGGCCAGGGTTTGAGCCCCAGCATTTT. The encoded protein is CASRPGFEPQHF.